This T cell receptor (beta chain) is drawn from a study of tumor-infiltrating lymphocytes in primary liver carcinoma (dated by TCRdb to about 2017). For the study in its entirety: Of the five patients (three men and two women, aged 30 to 69 years), four had hepatocellular carcinoma and one had combined HCC and intrahepatic cholangiocarcinoma. The study combined TCRbeta repertoire sequencing, expression microarrays and whole-exome sequencing across five regions of each liver tumor, with adjacent normal tissue and blood. A total of approximately 35 specimens from 5 patients underwent TCRbeta repertoire sequencing, comprising around 25 tumor regions, 5 adjacent noncancerous liver tissues and 5 peripheral blood samples. Technical replicate repertoires showed high reproducibility, with mean shared-clone rates around 0.91 and correlation coefficients above 0.98. The five patients had tumors of stage T1-T3 N0M0, with maximum diameters ranging from roughly 4.2 to 10 cm. Samples yielded roughly 3.5 to 8 million productive TCRbeta reads; read depth did not differ significantly between tissue types. The paper's findings and limits, for the study overall: A significantly larger repertoire fraction was made up by the top 250 clones in tumors than in blood (p = 0.039). Only the TCR beta chain was sequenced, so true repertoire diversity is likely underestimated because unpaired alpha chains were not captured. Because the samples were bulk and unsorted, CD4+ and CD8+ T cell repertoires could not be compared. Consistent with antigen-driven expansion, pairs of tumor regions showed higher repertoire overlap (mean around 36%) than either tumor-adjacent pairs (about 17%) or tumor-blood pairs (about 15%). With just a handful of patients in the study, the authors point out that the findings should be validated in a larger study.

A constant-region primer and ProtoScript II reverse transcriptase were used to reverse-transcribe TCRbeta-specific cDNA from about 0.55 ug total RNA. Three nested multiplex PCR rounds, following a slightly modified ARM-PCR procedure, were used to build the TCRbeta libraries. Each of the first two PCR rounds ran for 9 to 10 cycles using multiplex TRBV1-TRBV30 forward primers together with a Cbeta reverse primer. Sample barcodes and Illumina adapters were added in a final 25-cycle PCR with Deep VentR polymerase. Amplicons of 200-500 bp were gel-purified with a QIAquick gel extraction kit before sequencing. An Illumina HiSeq 2500 was used to sequence the TCRbeta amplicons with 250-bp paired-end reads. From the authors' description of their analysis: Reads were quality-trimmed with Trimmomatic v0.33, and paired reads were merged with FLASH v1.2.11 to recover full CDR3 sequences. V, D and J germline segments were assigned to the rearranged TCRbeta sequences using MiGEC v1.2.1b. Clonotype statistics, along with Shannon-Wiener diversity indices, were calculated using VDJtools v1.0.0. Except for diversity analysis, only each sample's 250 most abundant clonotypes were used in subsequent analyses to reduce sampling bias. Using fastp at Q25 and MiXCR, TCRdb reprocessed the public reads and kept productive beta chains. Identical CDR3 proteins give one entry, which carries the most common genes and DNA. These V and J calls rely on TCRdb rather than the paper's analysis. This sample gives approximately 80,000 distinct CDR3 sequences in total; roughly two thirds of them show up just once. Together, the top ten hold approximately 27% of the sample.

The sample holds one count of this clonotype. Its antigen is still unknown. It has no much larger one-base neighbor in the sample; base qualities were not kept. One read provides weak support. Trimming takes 9 bases from V and 2 bases from J, and the germline ends sit 21 bases apart. The CDR3 starts with the cysteine, ends with the phenylalanine, and has 16 residues. The kept DNA is CDR3 alone, 48 bases in frame from the first base. The germline V gene (reference sequence) gives CDR1 as LNHDA and CDR2 as SQIVND. Without any cell sorting, total RNA and DNA were extracted together from 20-30 mg of bulk tissue using the AllPrep DNA/RNA mini kit. Between November 2015 and March 2016, roughly five patients in China with histopathologically diagnosed primary liver carcinoma had their tumors surgically resected. At the time of sampling, the patients had chronic HBV infection and had not received any treatment. Fresh tumor and adjacent tissue pieces were bisected, with one half stored in RNAlater at -80 degrees C and the other half sent for histology.

The origin of this receptor is a man in his forties with primary liver carcinoma and hepatitis B virus infection. This sequence uses TRBV19 and TRBJ2-3; a tentative D call is TRBD1 (6 bases match). Input material: tumor-adjacent normal liver tissue. The nucleotide sequence reads TGTGCCAGCGGTAAACCAGGGGCCGCCCCCACAGATACGCAGTATTTT. It translates as CASGKPGAAPTDTQYF.